What follows are 7 T cell receptor beta chains derived from one specimen sequenced in a study of cytomegalovirus exposure and HLA in healthy donors. A multiplex PCR was run with 60 Vbeta primers and 13 Jbeta primers. Repertoires were generated with immunoSEQ multiplex PCR, while TCRdb's copy carries only in-frame clones and drops some. In the table there are about 160,000 clones, over 70% of which are singletons. The sample taken for sequencing was PBMCs. The receptor set was obtained from a woman aged 40 to 55 in good health and CMV-seropositive.

This clone was counted only a few times. The genes are TRBV19 and TRBJ2-5, with D unresolved. This CDR3 contains 12 residues. V was clipped by 6 bases and J by 4 bases, with 9 bases between them. CDR1 and CDR2 from the germline V gene are LNHDA and SQIVND (reference sequence). The CDR3 spells CASSLSRETQYF. CDR3 in DNA: TGTGCCAGTAGCCTTTCCCGAGAGACCCAGTACTTC. The complete variable domain, with remaining parts taken from reference TRBV19 and TRBJ2-5, reads DGGITQSPKYLFRKEGQNVTLSCEQNLNHDAMYWYRQDPGQGLRLIYYSQIVNDFQKGDIAEGYSVSREKKESFPLTVTSAQKNPTAFYLCASSLSRETQYFGPGTRLLVL.

CDR3 amino acids: CASSYPLTGGNFF. The CDR3 DNA reads as TGTGCCAGCAGTTATCCCTTAACAGGGGGTAACTTCTTT. The chain employs TRBV6-6 and TRBJ1-1, with 8 positions matching TRBD1. In germline, CDR1 is MNHNY, CDR2 SVGAGI (reference sequence). V lost 3 bases to trimming and J lost 14 bases; unmatched junction nucleotides: 11. The CDR3 covers 13 residues.

This chain joins TRBV7-8 and TRBJ1-5; possible D gene TRBD1, 6 bases. Germline values: CDR1 SGHVS, CDR2 FQNEAQ. Deletions cut 5 bases from V and 4 bases from J, with 18 bases between. This CDR3 has 16 residues. CDR3 residues: CASSPTTGTINQPQHF. The CDR3 DNA reads TGTGCCAGCAGCCCAACCACCGGGACAATAAATCAGCCCCAGCATTTT.

The chain carries TRBV9 and TRBJ2-2; 7 bases line up with TRBD1. V was pared by 2 bases and J by 6 bases, with 10 bases of the junction left unmatched. Germline lookup yields CDR1 SGDLS and CDR2 YYNGEE. This CDR3 spans 16 amino acids. CDR3 sequence reads: CASSVLRQGNSGELFF. In DNA form, the CDR3 reads TGTGCCAGCAGCGTCTTGAGACAGGGTAATTCCGGGGAGCTGTTTTTT.

This chain connects TRBV28 to TRBJ2-5; 7 bases are a match to TRBD2. Per the germline V gene, CDR1 is MDHEN and CDR2 is SYDVKM. The CDR3 is 15 amino acids. The V segment lost 6 bases and the J segment 2 bases; nucleotides outside the gene matches: 9. The CDR3, as DNA: TGTGCCAGCAGCCAGGGAGGGGCGCGTCAAGAGACCCAGTACTTC. Translated, it gives CASSQGGARQETQYF. Variable domain in full (rest from reference TRBV28 and TRBJ2-5): DVKVTQSSRYLVKRTGEKVFLECVQDMDHENMFWYRQDPGLGLRLIYFSYDVKMKEKGDIPEGYSVSREKKERFSLILESASTNQTSMYLCASSQGGARQETQYFGPGTRLLVL.

Turning to this clone: A junction boundary mismatches the germline segment, possibly from a read error. The chain combines TRBV10-3 with TRBJ2-6; 9 bases align to TRBD1. Germline values: CDR1 ENHRY, CDR2 SYGVKD. CDR3 length equals 19 residues. The CDR3 loop reads CAISKSWTGASSGANGLTF. The CDR3 bases are TGTGCCATCAGTAAGTCGTGGACAGGGGCTAGCTCTGGGGCCAACGGCCTGACTTTC.

The genes are TRBV2 and TRBJ2-3; 10 bases line up with TRBD1. Per germline, CDR1 SNHLY and CDR2 FYNNEI. The CDR3 runs to 15 residues. The V segment lost 5 bases and the J segment 2 bases; nucleotides outside the gene matches: 4. CDR3 bases: TGTGCCAGCAGTTGGGGACAGGGGTACACAGATACGCAGTATTTT. This gives the protein CASSWGQGYTDTQYF.